This T cell receptor beta chain was retrieved from a study of cytomegalovirus exposure and HLA in healthy donors. The CDR3 runs 17 residues. CDR1 is LNHDA, CDR2 SQIVND, per germline (reference sequence). V dropped 0 bases and J dropped 0 bases, with 13 bases sitting between them. The primer mix had 60 Vbeta and 13 Jbeta primers. Generated by immunoSEQ multiplex PCR, the TCRdb table keeps only in-frame clones and is missing some. The sample yields about 120,000 clones, about 80% seen once. Sequencing input: PBMCs. The chain links TRBV19 to TRBJ2-3; D is unclear. The source of this sequence is a man aged 25 to 45 in good health and CMV-seronegative. As DNA, the CDR3 is TGTGCCAGTAGTATAGATCTCTCCCCAGGTAGCACAGATACGCAGTATTTT. Its translation is CASSIDLSPGSTDTQYF.